The 28 T cell receptor beta chains in this list originate from one sample, sequenced in a study of blood T cell repertoires in COVID-19. Sequenced by immunoSEQ multiplex PCR; TCRdb stores in-frame clones only, minus some. The sample holds around 300,000 clones, 90% seen once. Material for sequencing was peripheral blood. These receptors came from a middle-aged woman with COVID-19, enrolled during active disease.

The chain has TRBV9 and TRBJ2-7, with TRBD1 matching 7 bases. The V gene's germline CDR1 is SGDLS and CDR2 YYNGEE. The CDR3 is 15 residues long. Unmatched junction bases numbered 10, after V lost 4 bases and J lost 3 bases. DNA of the CDR3: TGTGCCAGCAGCAGACAGGGTCTATCGAGCTACGAGCAGTACTTC. This codes for CASSRQGLSSYEQYF.

V gene TRBV5-6 combines with J gene TRBJ2-1; D uncertain. This CDR3 is 14 amino acids long. Per the germline V gene, CDR1 is SGHDT and CDR2 is YYEEEE. Trimming removed 0 bases from V and 9 bases from J, with 13 bases in between. This chain's CDR3 is CASSLEQPVLEQFF. CDR3 in DNA: TGTGCCAGCAGCTTGGAACAACCTGTGCTTGAGCAGTTCTTC.

In DNA, the CDR3 is TGTGCCAGCAGCCAAACCGGGAACACTGAAGCTTTCTTT. Translating it yields CASSQTGNTEAFF. The chain is built from TRBV3-1 (or the pseudogene TRBV3-2) and TRBJ1-1; D is uncertain. Germline lookup yields CDR1 LGHDT and CDR2 YNNKEL (reference sequence). The CDR3 loop spans 13 amino acids. Trimming pared 2 bases from V and 1 base from J, leaving 5 bases between.

The chain links TRBV5-1 to TRBJ2-3; the match to TRBD2 covers 8 bases. The CDR3 has 14 amino acids. The V gene end was trimmed by 3 bases and the J gene end by 4 bases; junction bases not matched to a gene: 4. CDR1 SGHRS and CDR2 YFSETQ come from the germline V gene. DNA for the CDR3: TGCGCCAGCAGCTCGGGGGGGGCCCCAGATACGCAGTATTTT. This translates into CASSSGGAPDTQYF.

This clone was seen only a few times. This chain uses TRBV18 with TRBJ1-6, with no clear D. The CDR3 runs to 15 residues. In germline, CDR1 is KGHSH, CDR2 LQKENI. V was cut by 2 bases and J by 7 bases, with 12 bases left in between. The CDR3 protein is CASSPGPEGNSPLHF. As DNA, the CDR3 is TGTGCCAGCTCACCAGGGCCTGAAGGCAATTCACCCCTCCACTTT.

The gene calls are TRBV30 and TRBJ2-7, with 7 nucleotides matching TRBD1. V lost 7 bases to trimming and J lost 5 bases; unmatched junction nucleotides: 11. Looked up from germline, CDR1 is GTSNPN and CDR2 is SVGIG (reference sequence). CDR3 size: 13 residues. The CDR3 sequence: CASAGTVYNEQYF. CDR3 bases: TGTGCCTCCGCCGGGACAGTCTATAACGAGCAGTACTTC.

This clone was detected once. This rearrangement joins TRBV5-1 to TRBJ1-1; TRBD1 agrees at 11 bases. This CDR3 comprises 16 residues. Unmatched junction bases numbered 9, after V lost 5 bases and J lost 3 bases. CDR1 and CDR2 from the germline V gene are SGHRS and YFSETQ. CDR3: CASRVGTGGWDTEAFF. The CDR3 DNA follows: TGCGCCAGCAGAGTGGGGACAGGGGGGTGGGACACTGAAGCTTTCTTT.

The V gene is TRBV28, the J gene TRBJ1-5, with a possible D match to TRBD1 (6 bases). Trimming pared 2 bases from V and 6 bases from J, leaving 14 bases between. This CDR3 comprises 15 residues. The germline CDR1 and CDR2 sequences are MDHEN and SYDVKM. CDR3: CASSLIAGDAQPQHF. Here the CDR3 DNA reads TGTGCCAGCAGTTTAATTGCAGGGGATGCTCAGCCCCAGCATTTT.

This sequence joins TRBV3-1 (or the pseudogene TRBV3-2) and TRBJ1-4; D is uncertain. Trimming pared 1 base from V and 2 bases from J, leaving 2 bases between. The CDR3 runs to 13 residues. Germline CDR1 reads LGHDT; CDR2 reads YNNKEL (reference sequence). CDR3 bases: TGTGCCAGCAGCCAAGCGACTAATGAAAAACTGTTTTTT. Its translation is CASSQATNEKLFF.

V gene TRBV30 combines with J gene TRBJ2-1; 7 bases map to TRBD2. Germline CDR1 GTSNPN, CDR2 SVGIG (reference sequence). V trimming: 1 base; J trimming: 12 bases; junction bases outside the gene matches: 9. The length of the CDR3 is 13 residues. This CDR3 is CAWSGREGRRQFF. The CDR3 region has the DNA TGTGCCTGGAGTGGGAGGGAGGGTCGGCGGCAGTTCTTC.

The CDR3 spells CASSLGRAPTSSGNTIYF. The CDR3 DNA is TGTGCCAGCAGTTTGGGGAGGGCACCTACTAGCTCTGGAAACACCATATATTTT. The chain links TRBV28 to TRBJ1-3, with unresolved D. V was clipped by 3 bases and J by 0 bases, with 18 bases between them. The CDR3 runs to 18 residues. Germline CDR1 and CDR2: MDHEN and SYDVKM.

This chain uses TRBV14 with TRBJ2-5; 9 bases fit TRBD2. This CDR3 region has 15 residues. Germline trimming cut 1 base from V and 2 bases from J; bases unmatched to any gene: 2. Germline V gene sequence: CDR1 SGHDN, CDR2 FVKESK. The CDR3 coding sequence is TGTGCCAGCAGCCAAGGCGGGAGGGGTCAAGAGACCCAGTACTTC. This gives the protein CASSQGGRGQETQYF.

The rearrangement joins TRBV7-2 to TRBJ2-7; D gene uncertain. The germline V gene has CDR1 SGHTA and CDR2 FQGNSA. Between the trimmed V and J ends, which lost 1 base and 2 bases, there was a span of 9 bases. CDR3 size: 14 residues. CDR3 nucleotide sequence: TGTGCCAGCAGCTTAGGCGCGGATACCTACGAGCAGTACTTC. Protein: CASSLGADTYEQYF.

In this sample, this clone turned up once. The CDR3 DNA follows: TGCAGTGCTAATCTGCAGGGTCAGTACTTC. It yields the protein CSANLQGQYF. This chain joins TRBV20-1 and TRBJ2-4, with a tentative D call TRBD1 (5 bases). The V end lost 4 bases, the J end lost 12 bases, and 10 bases lay between the germline ends. In germline, CDR1 is DFQATT, CDR2 SNEGSKA (reference sequence). The CDR3 length is 10 residues.

The chain links TRBV6-5 to TRBJ2-7; possibly TRBD2 for D (7 bases). This CDR3 region has 14 residues. Germline V gene data show CDR1 as MNHEY and CDR2 as SVGAGI. Trimming stripped 5 bases from V and 3 bases from J, with 14 bases between. CDR3 amino acids: CASSIQGRDYEQYF. The CDR3 nucleotides are TGTGCCAGCAGTATTCAGGGGAGGGACTACGAGCAGTACTTC.

The rearrangement uses TRBV19 and TRBJ2-3; D uncertain. Germline CDR1 reads LNHDA; CDR2 reads SQIVND (reference sequence). This CDR3 has 13 residues. Trimming removed 3 bases at V and 0 bases at J, with 4 bases between. The CDR3 nucleotides read TGTGCCAGTAGTATGGGCAGCACAGATACGCAGTATTTT. Protein sequence: CASSMGSTDTQYF.

The CDR3 sequence: CASIVSLSTGGNEQFF. The CDR3 bases are TGTGCCAGCATCGTGTCCTTGTCGACGGGGGGCAATGAGCAGTTCTTC. This chain joins TRBV28 and TRBJ2-1; 7 bases are shared with TRBD2. This CDR3 spans 16 amino acids. J gave up 6 bases and V 7 bases, and 15 bases lay outside the gene matches. Per germline, CDR1 MDHEN and CDR2 SYDVKM.

This chain connects TRBV11-1 to TRBJ2-1; TRBD1 might be the D (6 bases). Germline V gives CDR1 SGHAT, CDR2 FQDESV (reference sequence). CDR3 length equals 14 residues. Trimming removed 3 bases from V and 7 bases from J, with 13 bases in between. The CDR3 bases are TGTGCCAGCAGCTTTCCCAGGGGCGAGAATGAGCAGTTCTTC. It specifies CASSFPRGENEQFF. Full variable domain (missing parts from reference TRBV11-1 and TRBJ2-1): EAEVAQSPRYKITEKSQAVAFWCDPISGHATLYWYRQILGQGPELLVQFQDESVVDDSQLPKDRFSAERLKGVDSTLKIQPAELGDSAMYLCASSFPRGENEQFFGPGTRLTVL.

This sequence joins TRBV12-3 or TRBV12-4 and TRBJ2-7, with 7 bases lining up with TRBD1. Trimming took 4 bases from V and 6 from J; bases not matched to a gene: 6. This CDR3 is 13 amino acids long. CDR3 sequence (DNA): TGTGCCAGCAGTTACAGGGGATCTGGCGAGCAGTACTTC. Encoded protein: CASSYRGSGEQYF.

A single count supports this clone. J is TRBJ2-1 and V is TRBV24-1; 9 nucleotides match TRBD2. The V gene end was trimmed by 2 bases and the J gene end by 0 bases; junction bases not matched to a gene: 4. In germline, CDR1 is KGHDR, CDR2 SFDVKD. The CDR3 has 17 amino acids. In DNA, the CDR3 is TGTGCCACCAGTGATTGGGGTAGCGGGAGCTCCTACAATGAGCAGTTCTTC. It codes for CATSDWGSGSSYNEQFF.

This sequence joins TRBV6-5 and TRBJ1-2; TRBD1 agrees at 8 bases. The CDR3 spans 13 residues. Germline V gene data show CDR1 as MNHEY and CDR2 as SVGAGI. V trimming: 8 bases; J trimming: 3 bases; junction bases outside the gene matches: 5. CDR3 in DNA: TGTGCCAGCGCAGGGGGCGCTGACTATGGCTACACCTTC. Its translation: CASAGGADYGYTF.

This chain connects TRBV5-6 to TRBJ1-1; possible D gene TRBD1, 5 bases. Germline assignment: CDR1 SGHDT and CDR2 YYEEEE. The CDR3 loop spans 15 amino acids. Trimming cost V 4 bases and J 4 bases, with 17 bases left between them. CDR3 amino acids: CASSPIDSRATEAFF. The CDR3 DNA sequence: TGTGCCAGCAGCCCGATCGACAGCCGGGCCACTGAAGCTTTCTTT.

Remarks on this clone: It is unclear where the CDR3 begins or ends on the DNA, so no DNA is shown, and the CDR3 is as TCRdb lists it. J is TRBJ1-2 and V is TRBV7-2. The CDR3 is 12 amino acids in total, end residues counted. Germline V gene lookup returns CDR1 SGHTA and CDR2 FQGNSA. The CDR3 loop is CASSLVGRGNTF.

The genes are TRBV21-1 and TRBJ1-1. TRBV21-1 is tagged as a pseudogene. This CDR3 comprises 13 residues. This CDR3 is CASREREDTEAFF. CDR3 coding DNA: TGTGCCAGCAGGGAAAGGGAGGACACTGAAGCTTTCTTT.

This chain uses TRBV27 with TRBJ2-7; tentatively, D is TRBD1 (6 bases). Trimming pared 6 bases from V and 1 base from J, leaving 16 bases between. The CDR3 extends over 15 amino acids. Germline V lookup: CDR1 MNHEY, CDR2 SMNVEV (reference sequence). CDR3 DNA sequence: TGTGCCAGCAGCTCTGCTGGGGGCGCTTCCTACGAGCAGTACTTC. Translating gives CASSSAGGASYEQYF.

The chain recombines TRBV5-4 with TRBJ2-5; perhaps TRBD1 as D (6 bases). V gave up 0 bases and J gave up 4 bases, with 10 bases separating them. The CDR3 contains 14 residues. The germline V gene has CDR1 SGHNT and CDR2 YYREEE (reference sequence). Here the CDR3 DNA reads TGTGCCAGCAGCTTGGAGAGACAGGCAGAGACCCAGTACTTC. It encodes CASSLERQAETQYF.

This chain connects TRBV9 to TRBJ2-1; possible D gene TRBD2, 5 bases. V lost 0 bases and J 8 bases, leaving 15 bases between the germline ends. The CDR3 is made up of 15 amino acids. The V gene's germline CDR1 is SGDLS and CDR2 YYNGEE. The CDR3 loop reads CASSVDVVGAYEQFF. The DNA for the CDR3 is TGTGCCAGCAGCGTAGATGTGGTGGGAGCGTATGAGCAGTTCTTC.

This clone was seen repeatedly, ten times or more. The V and J genes are TRBV7-2 and TRBJ1-1, with 8 bases matching TRBD1. The CDR3 spans 15 residues. Germline V CDR1 and CDR2: SGHTA, FQGNSA. The trim removed 5 bases at V and 1 base at J, leaving 6 bases unmatched. DNA for the CDR3: TGTGCCAGCAGCCCCTCCGGGACAGGGAACACTGAAGCTTTCTTT. Its translation: CASSPSGTGNTEAFF.